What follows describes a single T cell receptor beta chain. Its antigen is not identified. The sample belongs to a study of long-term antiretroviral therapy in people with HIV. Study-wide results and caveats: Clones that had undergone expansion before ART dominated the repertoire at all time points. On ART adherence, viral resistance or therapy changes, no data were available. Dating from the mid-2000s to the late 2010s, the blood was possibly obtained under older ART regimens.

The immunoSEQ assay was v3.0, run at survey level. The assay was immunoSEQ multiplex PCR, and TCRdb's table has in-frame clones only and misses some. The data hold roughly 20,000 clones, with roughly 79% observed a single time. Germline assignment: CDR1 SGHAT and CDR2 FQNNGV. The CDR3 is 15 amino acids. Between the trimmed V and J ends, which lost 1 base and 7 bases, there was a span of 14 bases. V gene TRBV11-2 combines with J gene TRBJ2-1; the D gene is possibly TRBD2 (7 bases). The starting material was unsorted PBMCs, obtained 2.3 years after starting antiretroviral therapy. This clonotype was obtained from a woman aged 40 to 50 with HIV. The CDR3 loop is CASSLGAGAENEQFF. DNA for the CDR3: TGTGCCAGCAGCTTAGGGGCGGGGGCGGAGAATGAGCAGTTCTTC.